A selection of T cell receptor beta chains follows, all from one sample in a study of T-cell reconstitution after alpha-beta-depleted transplantation in children. In TCRdb, the PCR reads were re-called with MiXCR into one record per CDR3 protein. Of around 380,000 distinct CDR3 sequences listed, 11% were seen once; the top ten hold 4.5% to 6%. The sequencing here drew on PBMCs from the stem cell graft donor, taken from the stem cell graft. These TCRs come from a human donor who donated a stem cell graft to a child with acute myeloid leukemia. The CDR3 runs from the conserved cysteine through the conserved F or W. The D gene is left open where the match is weak. Size values are once, few and many counts, or a class for expanded clones, and some rows have none.

TRBV5-5	-	-	TRBJ2-3	TGTGCCAGCAGCTTGATAACAGGCCTGCTTAATACGCAGTATTTT	CASSLITGLLNTQYF
TRBV18	-	few	TRBJ1-3	TGTGCCAGCTCACCCACCCGACAGTCCGCTGGAAACACCATATATTTT	CASSPTRQSAGNTIYF
TRBV29-1	-	few	TRBJ2-5	TGCAGCGTTACAGGAACAGGAGACCAAGAGACCCAGTACTTC	CSVTGTGDQETQYF
TRBV25-1	-	-	TRBJ2-5	TGTGCCAGCAGTGAGGACATGGGAAGTACCCAAGAGACCCAGTACTTC	CASSEDMGSTQETQYF
TRBV28	TRBD2	few	TRBJ2-3	TGTGCCAGCGCTAGTAGCGGGGGGGCGAAAGATACGCAGTATTTT	CASASSGGAKDTQYF
TRBV6-1	-	-	TRBJ2-3	TGTGCCAGCGGGCCGCGGGGTAGCGGAGTGGGGGCAGATACGCAGTATTTT	CASGPRGSGVGADTQYF
TRBV20-1	-	-	TRBJ2-3	TGCAGTGCTGGCGGACACCGCACAGATACGCAGTATTTT	CSAGGHRTDTQYF
TRBV20-1	-	-	TRBJ1-4	TGCAGTGCTAGAGTCATTCGTGACGGGATCCTTGAAAAACTGTTTTTT	CSARVIRDGILEKLFF
TRBV14	TRBD2	-	TRBJ2-1	TGTGCCAGCAGCCAACCTAGCGGGGGGCCGAATGAGCAGTTCTTC	CASSQPSGGPNEQFF
TRBV25-1	TRBD2	-	TRBJ2-3	TGTGCCAGCAGTACCCCTCGGGCAGGGAGGGAGTCGGCCACAGATACGCAGTATTTT	CASSTPRAGRESATDTQYF
TRBV20-1	TRBD2	many	TRBJ2-5	TGCAGTGTGAGCGGGGGGGCGTTAGAGACCCAGTACTTC	CSVSGGALETQYF
TRBV20-1	-	-	TRBJ1-1	TGCAGTGCTCCCTCGGGACGGACGAACACTGAAGCTTTCTTT	CSAPSGRTNTEAFF
TRBV5-1	-	few	TRBJ2-5	TGCGCCAGCAGCTTGGCGGCCACCTTGGGAGAGACCCAGTACTTC	CASSLAATLGETQYF
TRBV20-1	TRBD2	-	TRBJ2-7	TGCAGTGCCACGGGGGGACTAGCGGCAGGATACGAGCAGTACTTC	CSATGGLAAGYEQYF
TRBV7-2	TRBD2	many	TRBJ2-1	TGTGCCAGCAGCCGGGGACTAGCGGAGAACAATGAGCAGTTCTTC	CASSRGLAENNEQFF
TRBV9	-	few	TRBJ2-5	TGTGCCAGCAGCGTAGGGGGGCCCCAAGAGACCCAGTACTTC	CASSVGGPQETQYF
TRBV6-2/TRBV6-3	TRBD2	-	TRBJ2-6	TGTGCCAGCAGGGGAACTAGCGTAAGAGTAGATCGGGGCGACTCTGGGGCCAACGTCCTGACTTTC	CASRGTSVRVDRGDSGANVLTF
TRBV20-1	-	-	TRBJ2-1	TGCAGTGCTAGAGATCTGGGCATCTCCTACAATGAGCAGTTCTTC	CSARDLGISYNEQFF
TRBV20-1	TRBD2	many	TRBJ2-1	TGCAGTGCTAGAGATTCTACTCGAGGACTAGCGGGAGTCGGTGAGCAGTTCTTC	CSARDSTRGLAGVGEQFF
TRBV20-1	-	many	TRBJ2-5	TGCAGTGCCCAGGACAGAAAAGAGACCCAGTACTTC	CSAQDRKETQYF
TRBV7-8	-	-	TRBJ2-1	TGTGCCAGCAGCTTAGAGATGTTGGACCACAATGAGCAGTTCTTC	CASSLEMLDHNEQFF
TRBV4-2	TRBD2	few	TRBJ2-1	TGTGCCAGCACGCGGACTAGCGCCTCCCCGAGCTCCTACAATGAGCAGTTCTTC	CASTRTSASPSSYNEQFF
TRBV2	-	-	TRBJ1-1	TGTGCAAGTCGGGGGCAGGGGCTGATGAACACTGAAGCTTTCTTT	CASRGQGLMNTEAFF
TRBV5-1	-	-	TRBJ1-5	TGCGCCAGCAGCCACGGGGATAGCAATCAGCCCCAGCATTTT	CASSHGDSNQPQHF
TRBV19	-	-	TRBJ1-4	TGTGCCAGTGGCCAGAGTGAAAAACTGTTTTTT	CASGQSEKLFF
TRBV5-1	TRBD2	-	TRBJ2-3	TGCGCCAGCAGCTCAGGAGCGGGGGGCTTCACAGATACGCAGTATTTT	CASSSGAGGFTDTQYF
TRBV11-2	-	few	TRBJ2-3	TGTGCCAGCAGCTTAAAGTGGGGGGGCGGATCCGGGGGGACAGATACGCAGTATTTT	CASSLKWGGGSGGTDTQYF
TRBV27	TRBD2	-	TRBJ2-7	TGTGCCAGCAGTCCGACTAGCGGGGGCTACGAGCAGTACTTC	CASSPTSGGYEQYF
TRBV10-3	TRBD1	few	TRBJ1-4	TGTGCCATCAGTGAGTCCGGAGGGGGCGTATTTGAAAAACTGTTTTTT	CAISESGGGVFEKLFF
TRBV12-5	TRBD2	few	TRBJ2-3	TGTGCTAGTGGTTTCCCTAGCGGGAGTTCCCCAAGCACAGATACGCAGTATTTT	CASGFPSGSSPSTDTQYF
TRBV7-2	TRBD2	few	TRBJ2-1	TGTGCCAGCAGCCAAGCGGGACTAACCTACAATGAGCAGTTCTTC	CASSQAGLTYNEQFF
TRBV5-1	TRBD1	-	TRBJ1-2	TGCGCCAGCGGCTCTCCTCCGGGACAAACAGGGGCTAACTATGGCTACACCTTC	CASGSPPGQTGANYGYTF
TRBV6-2/TRBV6-3	-	-	TRBJ1-1	TGTGCCAGCAGTTACTTCGCCTCTGAAGCTTTCTTT	CASSYFASEAFF
TRBV20-1	TRBD1	-	TRBJ2-7	TGCAGTGCGACTGGGACAGGGTTTATCGACGAGCAGTACTTC	CSATGTGFIDEQYF
TRBV5-1	TRBD1	few	TRBJ1-6	TGCGCCAGCAGCCCCGGGACAGAAAATTCACCCCTCCACTTT	CASSPGTENSPLHF
TRBV6-2/TRBV6-3	TRBD2	few	TRBJ2-2	TGTGCCAGCAGTTATTGGCTAGCGGGATCCCACACCGGGGAGCTGTTTTTT	CASSYWLAGSHTGELFF
TRBV27	TRBD1	-	TRBJ1-1	TGTGCCAAAAGACAGGGGATCACTGAAGCTTTCTTT	CAKRQGITEAFF
TRBV19	-	once	TRBJ2-6	TGTGCCAGTAGTCAGGGGCTGAGAGGGGCCAACGGCCTGACTTTC	CASSQGLRGANGLTF
TRBV20-1	-	few	TRBJ1-1	TGCAGTGCTAGAGGAAGGGCAGAGAGATGGACTGAAGCTTTCTTT	CSARGRAERWTEAFF
TRBV2	-	many	TRBJ2-3	TGTGCCAGCAGTAGGGACGGAAATACGCAGTATTTT	CASSRDGNTQYF
TRBV5-5	-	many	TRBJ1-3	TGTGCCAGCAGCCGGGACGGGACAACTGGAAACACCATATATTTT	CASSRDGTTGNTIYF
TRBV6-2/TRBV6-3	-	few	TRBJ2-5	TGTGCCAGCAGTTACTACCCGGGAGAGGAGGAAGAGACCCAGTACTTC	CASSYYPGEEEETQYF
TRBV4-1	TRBD1	-	TRBJ2-3	TGCGCCAGCAGCAAAAGACAGGGGGCAGATACGCAGTATTTT	CASSKRQGADTQYF
TRBV5-5	-	few	TRBJ2-2	TGTGCCAGCAGCTTCCACCGGGATGGGGAGCTGTTTTTT	CASSFHRDGELFF
TRBV27	TRBD1	few	TRBJ2-6	TGTGCCAGCAGTTCGGGTTGGACAGGGAGGACTGGGGCCAACGTCCTGACTTTC	CASSSGWTGRTGANVLTF
TRBV20-1	-	-	TRBJ1-1	TGCATGGTTGTTCGGAACACTGAAGCTTTCTTT	CMVVRNTEAFF
TRBV20-1	-	few	TRBJ2-4	TGCAGTGCTAGATCGGGCGCTCTAGCCAAAAACATTCAGTACTTC	CSARSGALAKNIQYF
TRBV29-1	-	few	TRBJ2-7	TGCAGCGGCAGGGACACAACCTACGAGCAGTACTTC	CSGRDTTYEQYF
TRBV5-1	-	many	TRBJ2-3	TGCGCCAGCAGCCTCCGGGGGCCCGGGGAAGATACGCAGTATTTT	CASSLRGPGEDTQYF
TRBV11-3	-	few	TRBJ2-1	TGTGCCAGCAGCCCCGGGTTAGGGGCGGAGAATGAGCAGTTCTTC	CASSPGLGAENEQFF
TRBV6-5	-	few	TRBJ1-4	TGTGCCAGCAGTTACTTTCCGGGGGGGAATGAAAAACTGTTTTTT	CASSYFPGGNEKLFF
TRBV12-3/TRBV12-4	TRBD1	many	TRBJ2-5	TGTGCCAGCAGACGCACAGGGGGCTTGCGAGAGACCCAGTACTTC	CASRRTGGLRETQYF
TRBV27	-	-	TRBJ2-1	TGTGCCAGCAGTTTTGTTGGGCGAGGGTACAATGAGCAGTTCTTC	CASSFVGRGYNEQFF
TRBV28	-	many	TRBJ1-4	TGTGCCAGCAGTTCCCTAGATACGAGACACTTTAATGAAAAACTGTTTTTT	CASSSLDTRHFNEKLFF
TRBV10-3	TRBD2	few	TRBJ2-7	TGTGCCATCAGTGATTCTAGCGGGATCTACGAGCAGTACTTC	CAISDSSGIYEQYF
TRBV5-1	-	-	TRBJ1-1	TGCGCCAGCAGCTTAGAGCCCGAAGCTTTCTTT	CASSLEPEAFF